The rows below give T cell receptor beta chains drawn from one sample of a study of T-cell memory formation after mild COVID-19. TCRdb recomputed calls from the 5' RACE reads with MiXCR, one row per CDR3 protein. The top ten clones hold about 0.84% of a sample with almost 45,000 distinct CDR3 sequences, roughly 6.6% of them seen once. The sequencing input was PBMCs or a T cell subset sorted from them (not recorded which). All receptors derive from an adult who had mild COVID-19 (a few samples of this study predate the infection). Cell type and time point are not known. Both conserved end residues are part of each CDR3. D genes are given only for firm matches. Clone size appears in some rows only: once, few, many, or a class for an expanded clone.

v_call	d_call	j_call	clone_size	cdr3_aa	cdr3_nt
TRBV6-2/TRBV6-3	TRBD2	TRBJ2-5	many	CASRTLAGAETQYF	TGTGCCAGCAGAACTCTAGCGGGAGCGGAGACCCAGTACTTC
TRBV2	TRBD2	TRBJ2-7	NA	CASSSGLAGAGREQYF	TGTGCCAGCAGTTCGGGACTAGCGGGAGCGGGGCGGGAGCAGTACTTC
TRBV9	NA	TRBJ2-2	NA	CASSVLTGAGNPGELFF	TGTGCCAGCAGCGTATTAACGGGGGCAGGGAATCCCGGGGAGCTGTTTTTT
TRBV12-3/TRBV12-4	TRBD1	TRBJ2-1	many	CASSLAGQGAYNEQFF	TGTGCCAGCAGTTTAGCGGGCCAGGGGGCCTACAATGAGCAGTTCTTC
TRBV7-8	NA	TRBJ2-6	many	CASSSGTGTRLTGANVLTF	TGTGCCAGCAGCTCCGGGACAGGGACTAGGTTGACTGGGGCCAACGTCCTGACTTTC
TRBV7-9	TRBD2	TRBJ2-3	many	CASSLTTSGRARGTDTQYF	TGTGCCAGCAGCTTAACTACTAGCGGGAGGGCCAGGGGCACAGATACGCAGTATTTT
TRBV29-1	NA	TRBJ1-2	many	CSVNTGRRGYGYTF	TGCAGCGTGAATACAGGCCGCCGGGGCTATGGCTACACCTTC
TRBV28	TRBD2	TRBJ2-7	many	CASSLIAGGREQYF	TGTGCCAGCAGTCTGATAGCGGGGGGGCGCGAGCAGTACTTC
TRBV11-3	TRBD2	TRBJ2-3	many	CASSASTSGRPPGTDTQYF	TGTGCCAGCAGCGCCTCAACTAGCGGGAGGCCCCCGGGCACAGATACGCAGTATTTT
TRBV19	NA	TRBJ2-6	many	CASTGLSSGANVLTF	TGTGCCAGTACAGGGTTGAGCTCTGGGGCCAACGTCCTGACTTTC
TRBV20-1	NA	TRBJ1-5	few	CSASASGRGYQPQHF	TGCAGTGCTAGTGCCTCAGGCCGTGGGTATCAGCCCCAGCATTTT
TRBV20-1	NA	TRBJ2-1	many	CSATRLGRGNNEQFF	TGCAGTGCTACCCGACTAGGACGCGGGAACAATGAGCAGTTCTTC
TRBV5-1	NA	TRBJ2-2	NA	CASSQTITGELFF	TGCGCCAGCAGCCAAACCATCACCGGGGAGCTGTTTTTT
TRBV19	NA	TRBJ2-1	NA	CASSMTGRNEQFF	TGTGCCAGTAGTATGACAGGGAGGAATGAGCAGTTCTTC
TRBV7-3	NA	TRBJ1-1	NA	CASSFMGEGHDEAFF	TGTGCCAGCAGCTTCATGGGGGAAGGACACGATGAAGCTTTCTTT
TRBV12-3/TRBV12-4	NA	TRBJ1-6	many	CASSFSGPNSPLHF	TGTGCCAGCAGTTTTAGTGGGCCTAATTCACCCCTCCACTTT
TRBV12-3/TRBV12-4	NA	TRBJ1-5	few	CASRRAGLNQPQHF	TGTGCCAGCAGGAGGGCCGGGCTCAATCAGCCCCAGCATTTT
TRBV24-1	TRBD1	TRBJ2-2	many	CATSTGWDTGELFF	TGTGCCACTTCGACAGGGTGGGACACCGGGGAGCTGTTTTTT
TRBV30	NA	TRBJ2-1	NA	CAWRGRIRSYNEQFF	TGTGCCTGGAGGGGACGGATTCGCTCCTACAATGAGCAGTTCTTC
TRBV7-2	TRBD2	TRBJ2-7	many	CASSLAASGRGEQYF	TGTGCCAGCAGCTTAGCCGCTAGCGGGAGGGGCGAGCAGTACTTC
TRBV7-8	NA	TRBJ1-5	NA	CASSFTVGGNQPQHF	TGTGCCAGCAGCTTTACGGTCGGGGGCAATCAGCCCCAGCATTTT
TRBV2	TRBD1	TRBJ1-5	NA	CASSVGTVYSNQPQHF	TGTGCCAGCAGTGTCGGGACAGTTTATAGCAATCAGCCCCAGCATTTT
TRBV12-3/TRBV12-4	TRBD2	TRBJ2-3	many	CASSSDGSGTDTQYF	TGTGCCAGCAGTTCAGATGGTAGCGGGACAGATACGCAGTATTTT
TRBV11-2	TRBD2	TRBJ2-3	many	CASSPTSGRAGTDTQYF	TGTGCCAGCAGCCCCACTAGCGGGAGGGCCGGAACAGATACGCAGTATTTT
TRBV5-1	NA	TRBJ2-2	many	CASKGGVAPNTGELFF	TGCGCCAGCAAAGGGGGGGTAGCGCCGAACACCGGGGAGCTGTTTTTT
TRBV24-1	TRBD1	TRBJ1-4	many	CATRSGQGAKRDEKLFF	TGTGCCACCAGATCAGGCCAGGGGGCGAAGAGGGATGAAAAACTGTTTTTT
TRBV24-1	NA	TRBJ2-1	NA	CATSDFGDEQFF	TGTGCCACCAGTGATTTCGGAGATGAGCAGTTCTTC
TRBV9	NA	TRBJ1-4	NA	CASSVGGLDEKLFF	TGTGCCAGCAGCGTAGGGGGGTTGGATGAAAAACTGTTTTTT
TRBV20-1	NA	TRBJ2-1	NA	CSARGWDPYNEQFF	TGCAGTGCTAGAGGATGGGACCCCTACAATGAGCAGTTCTTC
TRBV27	NA	TRBJ1-1	few	CASSSLTGFHTEAFF	TGTGCCAGCAGTTCTCTAACCGGGTTTCACACTGAAGCTTTCTTT
TRBV7-3	TRBD1	TRBJ2-3	many	CASSRPGTGATDTQYF	TGTGCCAGCAGCCGGCCCGGGACAGGGGCCACAGATACGCAGTATTTT
TRBV2	TRBD2	TRBJ2-3	few	CAITAGGRGDTQYF	TGTGCCATAACGGCGGGGGGCCGGGGAGATACGCAGTATTTT
TRBV15	NA	TRBJ2-2	NA	CATSRVQRVAGELFF	TGTGCCACCAGCAGAGTACAGAGGGTGGCCGGGGAGCTGTTTTTT
TRBV2	NA	TRBJ2-5	many	CASSYTGGAETQYF	TGTGCCAGCAGCTATACTGGTGGGGCGGAGACCCAGTACTTC
TRBV20-1	NA	TRBJ1-6	many	CSARARGRDNSPLHF	TGCAGTGCTAGAGCAAGGGGTAGGGATAATTCACCCCTCCACTTT
TRBV14	NA	TRBJ1-2	few	CASSQVGTGSYTF	TGTGCCAGCAGCCAAGTTGGGACGGGGAGCTACACCTTC
TRBV20-1	NA	TRBJ2-2	many	CSARGGPTGELFF	TGCAGTGCTAGAGGGGGGCCCACCGGGGAGCTGTTTTTT
TRBV2	NA	TRBJ2-5	few	CASNSAGGRETQYF	TGTGCCAGCAACTCAGCTGGGGGCAGAGAGACCCAGTACTTC
TRBV7-9	TRBD2	TRBJ2-3	many	CASSLGVIAGGADTQYF	TGTGCCAGCAGCTTAGGAGTAATAGCGGGAGGAGCAGATACGCAGTATTTT
TRBV28	TRBD1	TRBJ1-1	NA	CASSPDRGRGTEAFF	TGTGCCAGCAGTCCGGACAGGGGGCGAGGCACTGAAGCTTTCTTT
TRBV6-1	NA	TRBJ2-1	few	CASSEASSMGEQFF	TGTGCCAGCAGTGAAGCCTCTTCTATGGGGGAGCAGTTCTTC
TRBV7-2	NA	TRBJ1-2	NA	CASSLAGNNYVYTF	TGTGCCAGCAGCTTAGCGGGGAATAACTATGTCTACACCTTC
TRBV5-1	NA	TRBJ2-1	NA	CASSLDGREYNEQFF	TGCGCCAGCAGCTTGGATGGCAGAGAATACAATGAGCAGTTCTTC
TRBV12-3/TRBV12-4	TRBD1	TRBJ1-5	many	CASSLVQGGNQPQHF	TGTGCCAGCAGTTTAGTGCAGGGGGGTAATCAGCCCCAGCATTTT
TRBV2	NA	TRBJ1-6	few	CASSGGVSRNSPLHF	TGTGCCAGCAGTGGGGGTGTGTCTCGTAATTCACCCCTCCACTTT